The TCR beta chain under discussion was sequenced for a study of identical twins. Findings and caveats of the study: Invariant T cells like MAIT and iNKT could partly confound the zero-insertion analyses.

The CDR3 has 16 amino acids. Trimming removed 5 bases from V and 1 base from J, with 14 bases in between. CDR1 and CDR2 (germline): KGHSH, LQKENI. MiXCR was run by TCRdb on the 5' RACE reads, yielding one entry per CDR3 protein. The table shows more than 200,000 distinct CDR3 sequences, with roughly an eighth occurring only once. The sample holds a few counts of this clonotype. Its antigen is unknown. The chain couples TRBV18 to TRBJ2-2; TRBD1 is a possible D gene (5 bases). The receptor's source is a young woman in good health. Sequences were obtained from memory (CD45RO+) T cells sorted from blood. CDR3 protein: CASSNTITGNTGELFF. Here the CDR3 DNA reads TGTGCCAGCTCAAACACAATTACAGGGAACACCGGGGAGCTGTTTTTT.